The clone carrying this TCR beta chain has more than one count but fewer than ten. What it binds is not known. This entry is derived from a study of CD8 T cells in ankylosing spondylitis. Study observations and caveats: Disease-linked clones displayed a CD8+ phenotype and appeared relatively rarely in peripheral blood. Typical of ankylosing spondylitis blood, it appeared, was a TCR beta motif of under 10 highly homologous variants.

TCRdb redid the calling of the 5' RACE reads with MiXCR, one entry per CDR3 protein. The sample has over 600,000 distinct CDR3 sequences, around 20% seen once. CDR1 and CDR2 (germline): SNHLY, FYNNEI. This CDR3 is built from 15 residues. The trim removed 7 bases at V and 4 bases at J, leaving 6 bases unmatched. The sequence was obtained from a male donor with ankylosing spondylitis. The sequencing sample was made of blood, either unsorted or a sorted T cell fraction (not recorded which). This chain joins TRBV2 and TRBJ2-1, with TRBD1 matching 11 bases. In nucleotides, the CDR3 is TGTGCCAGCACCGGACAGGGGGCCCTTTACAATGAGCAGTTCTTC. Amino acid sequence: CASTGQGALYNEQFF.